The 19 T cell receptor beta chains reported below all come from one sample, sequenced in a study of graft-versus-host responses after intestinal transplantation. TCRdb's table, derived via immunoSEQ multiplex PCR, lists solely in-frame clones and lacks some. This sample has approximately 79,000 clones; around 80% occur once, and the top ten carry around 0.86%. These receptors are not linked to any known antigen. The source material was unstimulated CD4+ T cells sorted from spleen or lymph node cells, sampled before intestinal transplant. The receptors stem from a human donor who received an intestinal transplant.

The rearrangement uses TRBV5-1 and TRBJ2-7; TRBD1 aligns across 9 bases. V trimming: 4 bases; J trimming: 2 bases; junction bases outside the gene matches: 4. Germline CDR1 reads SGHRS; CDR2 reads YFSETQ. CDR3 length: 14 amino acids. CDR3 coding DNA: TGCGCCAGCAGCCCACAGGGGGCGCCCTACGAGCAGTACTTC. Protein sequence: CASSPQGAPYEQYF.

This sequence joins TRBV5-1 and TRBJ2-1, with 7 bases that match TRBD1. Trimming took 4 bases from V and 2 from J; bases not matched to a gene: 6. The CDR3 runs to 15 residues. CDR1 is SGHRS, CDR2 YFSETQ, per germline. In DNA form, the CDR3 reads TGCGCCAGCAGCCCTGACAGGGCAGCCTACAATGAGCAGTTCTTC. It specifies CASSPDRAAYNEQFF.

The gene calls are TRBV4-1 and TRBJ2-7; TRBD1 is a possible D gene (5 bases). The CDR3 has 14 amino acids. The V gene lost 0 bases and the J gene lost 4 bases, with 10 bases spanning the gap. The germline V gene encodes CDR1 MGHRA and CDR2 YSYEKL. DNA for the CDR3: TGCGCCAGCAGCCAAGATCCGGCAGGGTACGAGCAGTACTTC. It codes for CASSQDPAGYEQYF.

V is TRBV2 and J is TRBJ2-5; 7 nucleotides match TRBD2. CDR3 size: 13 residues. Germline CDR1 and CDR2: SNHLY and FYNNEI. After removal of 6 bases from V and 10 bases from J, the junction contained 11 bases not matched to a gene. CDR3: CASSPRDYPYQYF. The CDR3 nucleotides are TGTGCCAGCAGCCCCCGGGACTACCCGTACCAGTACTTC.

The CDR3 reads CAISESSYEQYF. The CDR3 region has the DNA TGTGCCATCAGTGAGTCGAGTTACGAGCAGTACTTC. The V and J genes are TRBV10-3 and TRBJ2-7; D unresolved. CDR3 length: 12 residues. Deletions cut 0 bases from V and 4 bases from J, with 4 bases between. Germline CDR1 and CDR2: ENHRY and SYGVKD.

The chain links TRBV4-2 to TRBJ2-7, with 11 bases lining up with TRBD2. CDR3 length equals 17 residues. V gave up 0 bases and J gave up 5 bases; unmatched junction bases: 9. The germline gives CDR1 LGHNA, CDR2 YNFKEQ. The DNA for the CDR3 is TGTGCCAGCAGCCAAGATCCCGCTAGCGGGGGGCGCGACGAGCAGTACTTC. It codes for CASSQDPASGGRDEQYF.

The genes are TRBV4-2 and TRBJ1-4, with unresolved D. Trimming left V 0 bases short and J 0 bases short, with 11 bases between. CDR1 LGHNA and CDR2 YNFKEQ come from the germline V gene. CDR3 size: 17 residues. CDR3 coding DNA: TGTGCCAGCAGCCAAGATGAGGCGGCTGCAACTAATGAAAAACTGTTTTTT. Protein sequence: CASSQDEAAATNEKLFF.

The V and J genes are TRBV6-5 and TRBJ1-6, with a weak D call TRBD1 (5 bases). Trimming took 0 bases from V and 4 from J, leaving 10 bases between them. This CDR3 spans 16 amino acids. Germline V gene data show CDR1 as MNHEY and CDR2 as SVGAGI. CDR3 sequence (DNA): TGTGCCAGCAGTTACTCCTCGCAGGGTTATAATTCACCCCTCCACTTT. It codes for CASSYSSQGYNSPLHF.

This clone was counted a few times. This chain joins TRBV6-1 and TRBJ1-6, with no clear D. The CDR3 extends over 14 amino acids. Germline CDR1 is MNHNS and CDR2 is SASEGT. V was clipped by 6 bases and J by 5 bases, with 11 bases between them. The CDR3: CASSLAADNSPLHF. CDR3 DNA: TGTGCCAGCAGCCTAGCAGCGGATAATTCACCCCTCCACTTT.

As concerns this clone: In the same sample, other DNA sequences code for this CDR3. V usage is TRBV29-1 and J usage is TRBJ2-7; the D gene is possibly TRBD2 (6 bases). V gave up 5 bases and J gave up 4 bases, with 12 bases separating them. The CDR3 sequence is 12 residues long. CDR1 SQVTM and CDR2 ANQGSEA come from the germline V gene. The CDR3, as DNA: TGCAGCGTTCGGGGGACGGCATACGAGCAGTACTTC. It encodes CSVRGTAYEQYF.

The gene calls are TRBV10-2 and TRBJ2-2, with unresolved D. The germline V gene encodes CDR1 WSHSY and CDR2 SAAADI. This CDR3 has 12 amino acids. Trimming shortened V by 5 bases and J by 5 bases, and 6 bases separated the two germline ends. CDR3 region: CASSSGTGELFF. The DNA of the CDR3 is TGCGCCAGCAGTTCGGGTACCGGGGAGCTGTTTTTT.

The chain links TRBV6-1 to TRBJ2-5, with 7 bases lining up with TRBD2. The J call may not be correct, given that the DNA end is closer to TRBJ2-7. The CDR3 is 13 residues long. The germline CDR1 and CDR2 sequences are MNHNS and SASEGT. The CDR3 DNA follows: TGTGCCAGCAGGGGAGGGAGCACCTACGAGCAGTACTTC. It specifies CASRGGSTYEQYF.

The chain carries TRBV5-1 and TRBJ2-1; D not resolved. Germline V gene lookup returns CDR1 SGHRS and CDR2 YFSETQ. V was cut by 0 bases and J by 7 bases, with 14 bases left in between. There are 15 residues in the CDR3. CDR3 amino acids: CASSLASANLNEQFF. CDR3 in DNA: TGCGCCAGCAGCTTGGCCTCCGCTAACCTTAATGAGCAGTTCTTC.

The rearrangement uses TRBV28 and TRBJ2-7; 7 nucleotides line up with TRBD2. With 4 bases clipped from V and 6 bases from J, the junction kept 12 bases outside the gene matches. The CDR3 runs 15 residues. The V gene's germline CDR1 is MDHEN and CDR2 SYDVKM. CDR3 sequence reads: CASSSPGRTYAEQYF. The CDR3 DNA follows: TGTGCCAGCAGTTCCCCCGGGAGGACCTACGCCGAGCAGTACTTC.

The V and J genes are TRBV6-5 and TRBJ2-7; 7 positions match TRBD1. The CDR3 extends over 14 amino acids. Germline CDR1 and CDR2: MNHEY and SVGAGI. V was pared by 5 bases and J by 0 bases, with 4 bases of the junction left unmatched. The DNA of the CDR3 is TGTGCCAGCAGTGCCCGGGACAGCTCCTACGAGCAGTACTTC. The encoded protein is CASSARDSSYEQYF.

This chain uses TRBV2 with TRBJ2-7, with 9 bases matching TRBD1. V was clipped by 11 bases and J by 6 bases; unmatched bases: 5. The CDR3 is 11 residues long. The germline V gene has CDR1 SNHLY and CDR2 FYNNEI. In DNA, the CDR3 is TGTGCCGGACGGGGACAGGGCGAGCAGTACTTC. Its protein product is CAGRGQGEQYF.

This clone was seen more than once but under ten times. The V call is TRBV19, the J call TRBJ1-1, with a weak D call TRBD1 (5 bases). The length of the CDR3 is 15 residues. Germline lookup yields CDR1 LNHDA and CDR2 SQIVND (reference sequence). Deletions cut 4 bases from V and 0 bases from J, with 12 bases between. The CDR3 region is CASSTSGQLNTEAFF. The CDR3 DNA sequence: TGTGCCAGTAGTACCTCAGGGCAGCTGAACACTGAAGCTTTCTTT.

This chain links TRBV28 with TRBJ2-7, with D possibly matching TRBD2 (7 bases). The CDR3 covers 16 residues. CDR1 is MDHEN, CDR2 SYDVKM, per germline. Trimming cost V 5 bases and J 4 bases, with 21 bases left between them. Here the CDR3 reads CASSPYRGAGVYEQYF. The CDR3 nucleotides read TGTGCCAGCAGTCCCTATCGGGGGGCGGGGGTGTACGAGCAGTACTTC.

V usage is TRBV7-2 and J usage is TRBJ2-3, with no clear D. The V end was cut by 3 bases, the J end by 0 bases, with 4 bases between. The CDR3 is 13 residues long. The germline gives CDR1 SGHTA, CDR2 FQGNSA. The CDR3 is CASSFVSTDTQYF. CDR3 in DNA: TGTGCCAGCAGCTTCGTTAGCACAGATACGCAGTATTTT.